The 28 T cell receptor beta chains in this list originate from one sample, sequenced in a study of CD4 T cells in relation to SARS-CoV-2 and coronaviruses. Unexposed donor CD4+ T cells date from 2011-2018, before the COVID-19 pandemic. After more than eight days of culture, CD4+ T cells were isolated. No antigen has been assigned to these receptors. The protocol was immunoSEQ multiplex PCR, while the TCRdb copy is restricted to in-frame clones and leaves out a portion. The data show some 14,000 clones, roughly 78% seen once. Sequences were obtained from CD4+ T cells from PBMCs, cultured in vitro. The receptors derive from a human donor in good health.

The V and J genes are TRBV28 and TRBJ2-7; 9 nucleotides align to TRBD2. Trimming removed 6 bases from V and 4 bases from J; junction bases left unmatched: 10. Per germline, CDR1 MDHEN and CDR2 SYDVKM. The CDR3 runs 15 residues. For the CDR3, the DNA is TGTGCCAGCAGACCCCCGGGACTAGCCCCATACGAGCAGTACTTC. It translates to CASRPPGLAPYEQYF. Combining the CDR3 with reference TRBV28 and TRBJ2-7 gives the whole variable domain DVKVTQSSRYLVKRTGEKVFLECVQDMDHENMFWYRQDPGLGLRLIYFSYDVKMKEKGDIPEGYSVSREKKERFSLILESASTNQTSMYLCASRPPGLAPYEQYFGPGTRLTVT.

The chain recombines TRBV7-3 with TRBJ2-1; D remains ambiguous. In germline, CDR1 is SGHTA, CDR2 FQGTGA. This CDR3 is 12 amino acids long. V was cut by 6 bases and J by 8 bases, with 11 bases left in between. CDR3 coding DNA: TGTGCCAGCAGGACCCCTGGGGATGAGCAGTTCTTC. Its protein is CASRTPGDEQFF. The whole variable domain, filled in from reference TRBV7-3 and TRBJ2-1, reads GAGVSQTPSNKVTEKGKYVELRCDPISGHTALYWYRQSLGQGPEFLIYFQGTGAADDSGLPNDRFFAVRPEGSVSTLKIQRTERGDSAVYLCASRTPGDEQFFGPGTRLTVL.

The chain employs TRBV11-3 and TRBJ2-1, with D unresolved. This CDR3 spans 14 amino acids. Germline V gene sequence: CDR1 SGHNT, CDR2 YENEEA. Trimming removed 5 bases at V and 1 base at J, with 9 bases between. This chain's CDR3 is CASSLGGSYNEQFF. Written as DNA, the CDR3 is TGTGCCAGCAGCCTCGGTGGGTCCTACAATGAGCAGTTCTTC.

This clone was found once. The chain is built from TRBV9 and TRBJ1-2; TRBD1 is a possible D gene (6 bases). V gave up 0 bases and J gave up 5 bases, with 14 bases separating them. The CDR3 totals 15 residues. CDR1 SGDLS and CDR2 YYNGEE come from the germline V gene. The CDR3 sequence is CASSVDKGEQYGYTF. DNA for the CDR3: TGTGCCAGCAGCGTAGATAAGGGGGAACAGTATGGCTACACCTTC. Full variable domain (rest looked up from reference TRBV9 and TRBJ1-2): DSGVTQTPKHLITATGQRVTLRCSPRSGDLSVYWYQQSLDQGLQFLIQYYNGEERAKGNILERFSAQQFPDLHSELNLSSLELGDSALYFCASSVDKGEQYGYTFGSGTRLTVV.

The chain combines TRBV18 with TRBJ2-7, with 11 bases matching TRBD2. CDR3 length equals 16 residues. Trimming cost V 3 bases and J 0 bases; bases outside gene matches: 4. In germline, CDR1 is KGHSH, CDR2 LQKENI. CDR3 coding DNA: TGTGCCAGCTCACCTCTAGCGGGAGGTACCTCCTACGAGCAGTACTTC. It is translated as CASSPLAGGTSYEQYF.

The CDR3 reads CASSLLGFDEQFF. The CDR3 DNA follows: TGTGCCAGCAGCTTACTGGGTTTTGATGAGCAGTTCTTC. The genes are TRBV7-9 and TRBJ2-1, with D unresolved. The CDR3 consists of 13 residues. Germline CDR1 and CDR2: SEHNR and FQNEAQ (reference sequence). Trimming stripped 2 bases from V and 8 bases from J, with 10 bases between.

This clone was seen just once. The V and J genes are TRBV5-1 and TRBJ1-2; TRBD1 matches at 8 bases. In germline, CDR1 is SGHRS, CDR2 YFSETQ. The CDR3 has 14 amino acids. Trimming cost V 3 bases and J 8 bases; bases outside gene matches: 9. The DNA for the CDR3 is TGCGCCAGCAGCTCAACCGGGACAGGAGAGGGCTACACCTTC. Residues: CASSSTGTGEGYTF.

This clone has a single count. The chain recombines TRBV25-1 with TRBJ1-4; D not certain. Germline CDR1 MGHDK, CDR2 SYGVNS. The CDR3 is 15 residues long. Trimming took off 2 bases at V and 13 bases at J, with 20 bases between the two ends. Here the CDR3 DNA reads TGTGCCAGCAGTGAAACGGTGGGAGACTCCGAAGGACTGTTTTTT. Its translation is CASSETVGDSEGLFF. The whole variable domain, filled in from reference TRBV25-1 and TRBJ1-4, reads EADIYQTPRYLVIGTGKKITLECSQTMGHDKMYWYQQDPGMELHLIHYSYGVNSTEKGDLSSESTVSRIRTEHFPLTLESARPSHTSQYLCASSETVGDSEGLFFGSGTQLSVL.

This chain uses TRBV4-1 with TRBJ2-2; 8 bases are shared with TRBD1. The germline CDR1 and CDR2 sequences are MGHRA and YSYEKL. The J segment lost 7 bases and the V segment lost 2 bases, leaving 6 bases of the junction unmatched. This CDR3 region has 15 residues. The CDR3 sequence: CASSQSRGLGGELFF. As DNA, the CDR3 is TGCGCCAGCAGCCAATCCAGGGGGCTGGGCGGGGAGCTGTTTTTT.

The CDR3 DNA is TGCGCCAGCAGCTGGGGGACAGTCAGGAACACTGAAGCTTTCTTT. Its protein product is CASSWGTVRNTEAFF. The rearrangement joins TRBV5-1 to TRBJ1-1; 7 positions match TRBD1. The germline gives CDR1 SGHRS, CDR2 YFSETQ. The CDR3 totals 15 residues. V was pared by 3 bases and J by 1 base, with 6 bases of the junction left unmatched.

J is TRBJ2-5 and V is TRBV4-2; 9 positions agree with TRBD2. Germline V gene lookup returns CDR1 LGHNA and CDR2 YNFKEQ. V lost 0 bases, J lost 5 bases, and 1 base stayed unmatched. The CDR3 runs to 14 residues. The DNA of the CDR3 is TGTGCCAGCAGCCAAGAAAGCGGGGGGGAGACCCAGTACTTC. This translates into CASSQESGGETQYF.

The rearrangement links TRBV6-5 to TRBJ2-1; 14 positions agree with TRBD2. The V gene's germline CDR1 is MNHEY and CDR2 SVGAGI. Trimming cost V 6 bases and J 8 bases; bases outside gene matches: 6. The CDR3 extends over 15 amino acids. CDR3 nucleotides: TGTGCCAGCAGAATGGGACTAGCGGGAGTTGATGAGCAGTTCTTC. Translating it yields CASRMGLAGVDEQFF.

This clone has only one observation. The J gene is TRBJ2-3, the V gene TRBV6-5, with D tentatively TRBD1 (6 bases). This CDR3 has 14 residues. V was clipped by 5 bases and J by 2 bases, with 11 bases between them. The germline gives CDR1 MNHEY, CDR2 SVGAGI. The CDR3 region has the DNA TGTGCCAGCAGTAGGGGGAGTACCACAGATACGCAGTATTTT. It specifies CASSRGSTTDTQYF.

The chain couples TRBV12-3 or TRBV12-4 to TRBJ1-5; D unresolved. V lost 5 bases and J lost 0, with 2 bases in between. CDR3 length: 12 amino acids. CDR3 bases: TGTGCCAGCAGTACTAGCAATCAGCCCCAGCATTTT. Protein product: CASSTSNQPQHF.

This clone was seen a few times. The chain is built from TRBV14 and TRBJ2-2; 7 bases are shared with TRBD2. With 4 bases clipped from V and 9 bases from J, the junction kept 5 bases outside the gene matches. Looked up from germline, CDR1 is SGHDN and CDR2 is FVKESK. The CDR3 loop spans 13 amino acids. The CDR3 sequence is CASSPGLGRELFF. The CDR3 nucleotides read TGTGCCAGCAGCCCCGGACTAGGCAGGGAGCTGTTTTTT.

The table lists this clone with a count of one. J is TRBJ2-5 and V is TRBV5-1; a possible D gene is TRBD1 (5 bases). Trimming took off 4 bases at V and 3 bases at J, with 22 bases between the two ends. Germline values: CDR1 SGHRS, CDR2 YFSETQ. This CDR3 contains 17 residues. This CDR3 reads CASSPNLQSLGEETQYF. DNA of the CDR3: TGCGCCAGCAGCCCAAACCTCCAATCTCTAGGGGAAGAGACCCAGTACTTC.

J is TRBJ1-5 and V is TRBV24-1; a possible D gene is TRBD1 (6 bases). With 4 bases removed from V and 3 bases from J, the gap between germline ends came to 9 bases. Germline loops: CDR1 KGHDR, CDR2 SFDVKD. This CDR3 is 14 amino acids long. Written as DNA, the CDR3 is TGTGCCACCAGTGAAGGGGGTTTCAATCAGCCCCAGCATTTT. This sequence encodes CATSEGGFNQPQHF.

The CDR3 spells CASEGLAGGGNEQFF. The CDR3 nucleotides are TGTGCCAGCGAGGGACTAGCGGGAGGAGGGAATGAGCAGTTCTTC. The genes are TRBV19 and TRBJ2-1, with 15 bases that match TRBD2. The germline gives CDR1 LNHDA, CDR2 SQIVND (reference sequence). V dropped 9 bases and J dropped 7; count of bases not matched to a gene: 7. This CDR3 spans 15 amino acids.

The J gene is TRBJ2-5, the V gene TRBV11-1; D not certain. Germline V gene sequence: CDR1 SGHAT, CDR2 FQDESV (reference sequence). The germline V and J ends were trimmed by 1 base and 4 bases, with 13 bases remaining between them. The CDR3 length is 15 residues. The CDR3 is CASSLVVGAAETQYF. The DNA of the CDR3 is TGTGCCAGCAGCTTAGTGGTCGGCGCAGCAGAGACCCAGTACTTC. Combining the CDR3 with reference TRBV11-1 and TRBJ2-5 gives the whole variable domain EAEVAQSPRYKITEKSQAVAFWCDPISGHATLYWYRQILGQGPELLVQFQDESVVDDSQLPKDRFSAERLKGVDSTLKIQPAELGDSAMYLCASSLVVGAAETQYFGPGTRLLVL.

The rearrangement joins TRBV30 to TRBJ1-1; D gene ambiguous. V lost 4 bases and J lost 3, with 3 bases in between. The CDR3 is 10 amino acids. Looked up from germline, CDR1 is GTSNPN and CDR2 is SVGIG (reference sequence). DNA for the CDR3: TGTGCCTGGAAGGACACTGAAGCTTTCTTT. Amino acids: CAWKDTEAFF. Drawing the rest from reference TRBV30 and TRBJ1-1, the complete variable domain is SQTIHQWPATLVQPVGSPLSLECTVEGTSNPNLYWYRQAAGRGLQLLFYSVGIGQISSEVPQNLSASRPQDRQFILSSKKLLLSDSGFYLCAWKDTEAFFGQGTRLTVV.

The CDR3 coding sequence is TGTGCCACCCGAACCCCGGGACTCCCCAGGTGGAATGAGCAGTTCTTC. This encodes CATRTPGLPRWNEQFF. The V gene is TRBV19, the J gene TRBJ2-1; TRBD2 might be the D (6 bases). Germline CDR1 LNHDA, CDR2 SQIVND (reference sequence). The CDR3 loop spans 16 amino acids. V lost 10 bases to trimming and J lost 7 bases, with 26 bases between them.

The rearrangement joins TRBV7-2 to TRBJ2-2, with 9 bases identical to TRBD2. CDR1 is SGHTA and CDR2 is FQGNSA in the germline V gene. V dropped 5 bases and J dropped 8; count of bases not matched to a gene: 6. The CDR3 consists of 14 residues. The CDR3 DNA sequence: TGTGCCAGCAGCCCGATAGCGGGGGAGGGGGAGCTGTTTTTT. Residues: CASSPIAGEGELFF.

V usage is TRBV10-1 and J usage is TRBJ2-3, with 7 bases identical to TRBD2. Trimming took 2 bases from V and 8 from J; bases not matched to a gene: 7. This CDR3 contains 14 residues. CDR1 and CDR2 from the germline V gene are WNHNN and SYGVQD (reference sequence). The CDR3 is CASSEGGSSRTQYF. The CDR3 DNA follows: TGCGCCAGCAGTGAGGGCGGGAGTAGTCGTACGCAGTATTTT.

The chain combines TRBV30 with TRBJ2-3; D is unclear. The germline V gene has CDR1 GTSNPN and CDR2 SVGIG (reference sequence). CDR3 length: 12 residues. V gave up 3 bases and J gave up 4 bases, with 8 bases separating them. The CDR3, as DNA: TGTGCCTGGAGGTTGGTGGCAGATACGCAGTATTTT. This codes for CAWRLVADTQYF.

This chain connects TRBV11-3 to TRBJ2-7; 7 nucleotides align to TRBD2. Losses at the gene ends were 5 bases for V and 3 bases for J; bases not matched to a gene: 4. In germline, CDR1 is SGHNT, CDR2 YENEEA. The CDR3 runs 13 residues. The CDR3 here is CASSLTSDYEQYF. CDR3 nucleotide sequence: TGTGCCAGCAGCCTAACTAGCGACTACGAGCAGTACTTC.

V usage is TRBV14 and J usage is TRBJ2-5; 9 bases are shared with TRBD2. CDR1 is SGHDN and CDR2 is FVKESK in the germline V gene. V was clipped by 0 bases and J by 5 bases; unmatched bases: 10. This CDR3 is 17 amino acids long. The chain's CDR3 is CASSQDDVSGGWETQYF. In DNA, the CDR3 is TGTGCCAGCAGCCAAGACGATGTTAGCGGGGGTTGGGAGACCCAGTACTTC.

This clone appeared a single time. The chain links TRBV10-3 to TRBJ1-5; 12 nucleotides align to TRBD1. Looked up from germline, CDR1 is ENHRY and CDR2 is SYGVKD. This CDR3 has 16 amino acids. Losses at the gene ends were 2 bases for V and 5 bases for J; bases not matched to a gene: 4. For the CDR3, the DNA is TGTGCCATCAGTGAGAGGGACAGGGGGCCAGATCAGCCCCAGCATTTT. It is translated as CAISERDRGPDQPQHF.

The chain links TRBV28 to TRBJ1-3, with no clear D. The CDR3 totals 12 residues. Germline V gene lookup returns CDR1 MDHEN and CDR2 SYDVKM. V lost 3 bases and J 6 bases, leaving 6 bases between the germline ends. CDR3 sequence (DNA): TGTGCCAGCAGTTTGCCACCAAACACCATATATTTT. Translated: CASSLPPNTIYF.